A selection of T cell receptor beta chains follows, all from one sample in a study of T cell responses to AZD1222 COVID-19 vaccine. The protocol was immunoSEQ multiplex PCR, while the TCRdb copy is restricted to in-frame clones and leaves out a portion. Of 200,000 to 250,000 clones in the sample, roughly 94% were seen once. Material: peripheral blood, obtained 28 days after the second dose of the MenACWY control vaccine. These receptors were taken from an adult who received the MenACWY meningococcal vaccine as a control. CDR3s include the opening cysteine and the closing phenylalanine or tryptophan. The D gene is left open where the match is weak. A clone size is listed for some rows: how often the clone was seen (once, few, many), or a class if it is expanded.

V gene,clone size,J gene,D gene,CDR3 DNA,CDR3 protein
TRBV6-5,-,TRBJ2-7,-,TGTGCCAGCAGTCCGGACCCGGTGGTGGGGCAGTACTTC,CASSPDPVVGQYF
TRBV19,-,TRBJ1-3,-,TGTGCCAGTAGTATTACCCAGGAGTCTGGAAACACCATATATTTT,CASSITQESGNTIYF
TRBV27,-,TRBJ1-2,-,TGTGCCAGCAGTTTGACAGGTGTCTATGGCTACACCTTC,CASSLTGVYGYTF
TRBV3-1/TRBV3-2,-,TRBJ1-2,-,TGTGCCAGCAGCCAAGATACAACTAACTATGGCTACACCTTC,CASSQDTTNYGYTF
TRBV19,-,TRBJ1-1,-,TGTGCCAGTAGTACAGTAATGAACACTGAAGCTTTCTTT,CASSTVMNTEAFF
TRBV19,-,TRBJ1-5,TRBD1,TGTGCCAGTAGTCCACGGACAGGGCTTCGGGGCAATCAGCCCCAGCATTTT,CASSPRTGLRGNQPQHF
TRBV7-2,-,TRBJ2-7,TRBD1,TGTGCCAGCAGCTTGGGACAGGGTCCCGGGTACGAGCAGTACTTC,CASSLGQGPGYEQYF
TRBV27,once,TRBJ2-3,-,TGTGCCAGCAGTGACTTTAGCCCCGCGCCCACAGATACGCAGTATTTT,CASSDFSPAPTDTQYF
TRBV18,-,TRBJ1-4,-,TGTGCCAGCTCACCGGGGCAGCCGGGAAAACTGTTTTTT,CASSPGQPGKLFF
TRBV2,-,TRBJ1-2,TRBD1,TGTGCCAGCAAGGGGGCGGTTGGCTACACCTTC,CASKGAVGYTF
TRBV7-8,-,TRBJ1-6,-,TGTGCCAGCAGCTTAATAGGGATCAATTCACCCCTCCACTTT,CASSLIGINSPLHF
TRBV11-2,-,TRBJ2-1,-,TGTGCCAGCAGCTTCTCCTCGACTAGATTCAATGAGCAGTTCTTC,CASSFSSTRFNEQFF
TRBV5-4,-,TRBJ2-1,-,TGTGCCAGCAGCTTATCTCGGGATAATGAGCAGTTCTTC,CASSLSRDNEQFF
TRBV6-5,-,TRBJ1-1,-,TGTGCCAGCAGTTACGGGGGCTTGAACACTGAAGCTTTCTTT,CASSYGGLNTEAFF
TRBV5-6,once,TRBJ2-7,-,TGTGCCAGCACCAACCTGGGCCGACAGGACCTCATCGAGCAGTACTTC,CASTNLGRQDLIEQYF
TRBV7-8,-,TRBJ2-1,TRBD2,TGTGCCAGCAGCCCGACAGCTGGACTAGCAGAGCAGTTCTTC,CASSPTAGLAEQFF
TRBV15,-,TRBJ1-2,-,TGTGCCACCAGCAGAGATGGAGCCACTAACTATGGCTACACCTTC,CATSRDGATNYGYTF
TRBV3-1/TRBV3-2,-,TRBJ2-5,-,TGTGCCAGCAGCCAAGAAGGGACGGGAGAGACCCAGTACTTC,CASSQEGTGETQYF
TRBV5-4,-,TRBJ1-2,TRBD1,TGTGCCAGCAGGCGGACAGGGGACGGCTATGGCTACACCTTC,CASRRTGDGYGYTF
TRBV28,once,TRBJ1-5,-,TGTGCCAGCAACTTCCCTAGGGGGGAGGCAGGACAGCCCCAGCATTTT,CASNFPRGEAGQPQHF
TRBV4-1,-,TRBJ1-4,-,TGCGCCAGCAGCCAAGGGTGGGGGGAAAAACTGTTTTTT,CASSQGWGEKLFF
TRBV11-2,-,TRBJ1-4,-,TGTGCCAGCAGCACCCAGGGTGCGGAAAAACTGTTTTTT,CASSTQGAEKLFF
TRBV9,-,TRBJ2-7,-,TGTGCCAGCAGCGCAACAGGGTCCGAGCAGTACTTC,CASSATGSEQYF
TRBV19,-,TRBJ2-7,-,TGTGCCAGTAGTATCCAACTTACAACTATACACTACGAGCAGTACTTC,CASSIQLTTIHYEQYF
TRBV7-2,-,TRBJ1-5,-,TGTGCCAGCAGCTTAGAAGGGATTATGCAGCCCCAGCATTTT,CASSLEGIMQPQHF
TRBV2,-,TRBJ2-5,TRBD1,TGTGCCAGCAGCGGGGACAGGGGAAACCAAGAGACCCAGTACTTC,CASSGDRGNQETQYF
TRBV7-8,-,TRBJ2-2,-,TGTGCCAGCAGCTTAACAGGGAACACCGGGGAGCTGTTTTTT,CASSLTGNTGELFF
TRBV5-1,-,TRBJ2-7,-,TGCGCCAGCAGGTACCGGGACACGGGTGGTGGATACGAGCAGTACTTC,CASRYRDTGGGYEQYF
TRBV10-3,-,TRBJ2-1,TRBD2,TGTGCCATCACTACGGGACTACCGGACAATGAGCAGTTCTTC,CAITTGLPDNEQFF
TRBV7-9,-,TRBJ2-3,-,TGTGCCAGCAGCTTATTTGAGGGCCCAGATACGCAGTATTTT,CASSLFEGPDTQYF
TRBV19,-,TRBJ1-2,TRBD1,TGTGCCAGTAGTAGACGACAGGGCGGTGGCTACACCTTC,CASSRRQGGGYTF
TRBV6-1,-,TRBJ2-3,-,TGTGCCAGCAGTGCCCTTCGGCGGTTGGCAGGGGCAGATACGCAGTATTTT,CASSALRRLAGADTQYF
TRBV7-9,-,TRBJ2-3,-,TGTGCCAGCAGCCTTAGCGGCCTTGGGACAGATACGCAGTATTTT,CASSLSGLGTDTQYF
TRBV7-2,-,TRBJ2-2,-,TGTGCCAGCAGTAAAAAGATGGGGGGGAACACCGGGGAGCTGTTTTTT,CASSKKMGGNTGELFF
TRBV6-5,-,TRBJ2-3,-,TGTGCCAGCAAGTCTGGGGCCCTAAACACAGATACGCAGTATTTT,CASKSGALNTDTQYF
TRBV7-2,-,TRBJ2-7,TRBD1,TGTGCCAGCAGCCCCGGACAGGGCTCCTTATCCTACGAGCAGTACTTC,CASSPGQGSLSYEQYF
TRBV28,once,TRBJ2-3,TRBD2,TGTGCCAGCAGGACTAGCGGGGCAGATACGCAGTATTTT,CASRTSGADTQYF
TRBV4-3,-,TRBJ2-3,-,TGCGCCAGCAGCCAAGAAGTCTGGGGGAATACAGATACGCAGTATTTT,CASSQEVWGNTDTQYF
TRBV9,once,TRBJ1-4,-,TGTGCCAGCAGCGTAGATGGGTCAGGGGCAGTGCTTGAAAAACTGTTTTTT,CASSVDGSGAVLEKLFF